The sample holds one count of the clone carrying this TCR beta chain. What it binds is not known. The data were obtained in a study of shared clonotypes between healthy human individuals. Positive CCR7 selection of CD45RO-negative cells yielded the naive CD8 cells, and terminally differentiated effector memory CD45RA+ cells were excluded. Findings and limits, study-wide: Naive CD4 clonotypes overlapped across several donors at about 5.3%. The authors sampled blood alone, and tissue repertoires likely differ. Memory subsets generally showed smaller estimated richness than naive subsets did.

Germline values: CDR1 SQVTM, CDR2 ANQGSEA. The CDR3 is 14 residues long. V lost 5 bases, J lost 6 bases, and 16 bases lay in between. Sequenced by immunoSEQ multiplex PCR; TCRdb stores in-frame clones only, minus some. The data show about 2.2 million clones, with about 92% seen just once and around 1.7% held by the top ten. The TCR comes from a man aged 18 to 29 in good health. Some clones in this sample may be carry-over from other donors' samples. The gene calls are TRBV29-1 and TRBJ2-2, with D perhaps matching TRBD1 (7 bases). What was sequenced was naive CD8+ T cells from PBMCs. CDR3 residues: CSVSGGNTAGELFF. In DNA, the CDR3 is TGCAGCGTTTCAGGGGGGAATACGGCCGGGGAGCTGTTTTTT.